This TCR beta chain is drawn from a study of spatial heterogeneity in lung cancer. From the 5' RACE reads, TCRdb called clonotypes with MiXCR, one entry per CDR3 protein. The repertoire holds 95,000 to 120,000 distinct CDR3 sequences, with 10% to 13% as singletons. Time point here: blood at routine non-recurrence follow-up after resection. This clonotype was counted ten times or more. Between the trimmed V and J ends, which lost 1 base and 7 bases, there was a span of 6 bases. CDR1 and CDR2 from the germline V gene are SGHTA and FQGNSA. The CDR3 contains 12 residues. This TCR derives from a female donor with early-stage non-small cell lung cancer. The J gene is TRBJ2-3, the V gene TRBV7-2; no reliable D call. Sequenced material: PBMCs, taken at follow-up. The CDR3 bases are TGTGCCAGCAGCTTAGGAGAATATACGCAGTATTTT. This encodes CASSLGEYTQYF. Variable domain in full (rest from reference TRBV7-2 and TRBJ2-3): GAGVSQSPSNKVTEKGKDVELRCDPISGHTALYWYRQSLGQGLEFLIYFQGNSAPDKSGLPSDRFSAERTGGSVSTLTIQRTQQEDSAVYLCASSLGEYTQYFGPGTRLTVL.